This entry features one T cell receptor beta chain sequence. This entry is derived from a study of cytomegalovirus exposure and HLA in healthy donors. Germline V CDR1 and CDR2: LGHNA, YSLEER. Between the trimmed V and J ends, which lost 0 bases and 5 bases, there was a span of 13 bases. The CDR3 sequence is 16 residues long. This PCR relied on a set of 60 Vbeta primers and 13 Jbeta primers. Profiled with immunoSEQ multiplex PCR; TCRdb holds only in-frame clones, not every one. The table has about 130,000 clones, roughly 84% seen once. Sequencing was performed on PBMCs. The rearrangement links TRBV4-3 to TRBJ2-2, with D perhaps TRBD2 (6 bases). This receptor was taken from a man in his fifties or sixties in good health and CMV-seronegative. This CDR3 is CASSQDHVTSTGELFF. The CDR3 nucleotides are TGCGCCAGCAGCCAAGATCATGTGACTAGTACCGGGGAGCTGTTTTTT.